This is a list of T cell receptor beta chains from one sample in a study of shared clonotypes between healthy human individuals. Profiled with immunoSEQ multiplex PCR; TCRdb holds only in-frame clones, not every one. The repertoire holds hundreds of thousands of clones, roughly four fifths seen once, with about 12% in the top ten. Sequenced input: PBMCs. The source of these receptors is a middle-aged woman in good health. Some clones in this sample may be carry-over from other donors' samples. The CDR3 runs from the conserved cysteine through the conserved F or W. A D gene is named only where the DNA matches it firmly. Clone size, where shown, is once, few, many, or a class for clones that have expanded.

CDR3 protein	CDR3 DNA	J gene	clone size	D gene	V gene
CASSPQGEQQYF	TGTGCCAGCTCACCACAGGGGGAGCAGCAGTACTTC	TRBJ2-7	NA	NA	TRBV18
CASSDEENTGELFF	TGTGCCAGCAGTGACGAGGAGAACACCGGGGAGCTGTTTTTT	TRBJ2-2	NA	NA	TRBV6-4
CASSTQTNRGLEQFF	TGTGCCAGCTCAACTCAGACAAATCGGGGCCTTGAGCAGTTCTTC	TRBJ2-1	NA	NA	TRBV18
CASSQLDRGREQYF	TGTGCCAGCAGCCAGCTGGACAGGGGGCGAGAGCAGTACTTC	TRBJ2-7	NA	TRBD1	TRBV7-8
CASRGGEQETQYF	TGCGCCAGCAGGGGCGGGGAACAAGAGACCCAGTACTTC	TRBJ2-5	NA	NA	TRBV5-1
CASRTRWVADYGYTF	TGTGCCAGCAGAACGAGGTGGGTGGCGGACTATGGCTACACCTTC	TRBJ1-2	NA	NA	TRBV2
CASSLGPASTDTQYF	TGTGCCAGCAGCTTAGGGCCCGCTAGCACAGATACGCAGTATTTT	TRBJ2-3	NA	NA	TRBV7-2
CACHMGEAPNTGELFF	TGTGCCTGCCACATGGGTGAGGCCCCGAACACCGGGGAGCTGTTTTTT	TRBJ2-2	NA	NA	TRBV30
CSAGSDGGYTF	TGCAGTGCCGGTTCCGACGGAGGCTACACCTTC	TRBJ1-2	once	NA	TRBV20-1
CASKTGGASGETQYF	TGTGCCAGCAAAACAGGGGGCGCGTCAGGAGAGACCCAGTACTTC	TRBJ2-5	NA	TRBD1	TRBV28
CSVEVTGAGQYF	TGCAGCGTTGAAGTGACGGGGGCTGGGCAGTACTTC	TRBJ2-7	NA	NA	TRBV29-1
CASSGQGTDTQYF	TGTGCCAGTAGTGGACAGGGCACAGATACGCAGTATTTT	TRBJ2-3	NA	TRBD1	TRBV19
CASSLGLLGSGLGFF	TGTGCCAGCAGCTTAGGCCTGTTGGGTAGCGGCCTCGGGTTCTTC	TRBJ2-1	many	NA	TRBV7-2
CASSEARLNTEAFF	TGTGCCAGCAGTGAGGCCAGGCTGAACACTGAAGCTTTCTTT	TRBJ1-1	many	NA	TRBV2
CASSPSRGYGYTF	TGTGCCAGCAGCCCCAGCCGGGGCTATGGCTACACCTTC	TRBJ1-2	NA	NA	TRBV11-2
CAWSGAGWAEQYF	TGTGCCTGGAGTGGAGCGGGATGGGCCGAGCAGTACTTC	TRBJ2-7	many	TRBD2	TRBV30
CASSLARTSESEQYF	TGTGCCAGCAGCTTAGCTAGGACTAGCGAGAGCGAGCAGTACTTC	TRBJ2-7	NA	TRBD2	TRBV7-3
CASSLFTAANGELFF	TGCGCCAGCAGCTTGTTTACCGCAGCGAACGGGGAGCTGTTTTTT	TRBJ2-2	NA	NA	TRBV5-1
CASSPTGGIGTQYF	TGTGCCAGCTCACCGACAGGGGGAATTGGGACGCAGTATTTT	TRBJ2-3	NA	TRBD1	TRBV18
CASSLAGRGSNEQFF	TGTGCCAGCAGTTTAGCGGGACGAGGGTCCAATGAGCAGTTCTTC	TRBJ2-1	NA	NA	TRBV27
CASRGRAHGMGLDTQYF	TGTGCCAGCAGGGGCAGGGCACATGGTATGGGCTTGGATACGCAGTATTTT	TRBJ2-3	NA	NA	TRBV2
CASSPGTHYGYTF	TGCGCCAGCAGCCCCGGGACACACTATGGCTACACCTTC	TRBJ1-2	NA	NA	TRBV10-1
CASSESGTSLANNEQFF	TGTGCCAGCAGTGAATCAGGGACTAGCCTGGCCAACAATGAGCAGTTCTTC	TRBJ2-1	NA	TRBD2	TRBV25-1